The present T cell receptor (beta chain) was sequenced within a study of blood T cell repertoires in COVID-19. Using immunoSEQ multiplex PCR, the repertoire was profiled, and TCRdb retains in-frame clones only, with some absent. Counted here are some 190,000 clones, approximately 80% occurring once; the ten biggest clones make up around an eighth. This CDR3 region has 15 residues. V shed 1 base and J 2 bases; nucleotides not matched to a gene: 4. CDR1 is SGHVS and CDR2 is FQNEAQ in the germline V gene. Input material: PBMCs or T cells enriched from blood (not recorded which). V and J are TRBV7-8 and TRBJ2-7, with 8 bases lining up with TRBD2. This TCR derives from a man aged 55 to 70 who had been exposed to COVID-19. The CDR3 loop reads CASSLVAGGPYEQYF. CDR3 in DNA: TGTGCCAGCAGCTTAGTTGCGGGAGGACCCTACGAGCAGTACTTC.